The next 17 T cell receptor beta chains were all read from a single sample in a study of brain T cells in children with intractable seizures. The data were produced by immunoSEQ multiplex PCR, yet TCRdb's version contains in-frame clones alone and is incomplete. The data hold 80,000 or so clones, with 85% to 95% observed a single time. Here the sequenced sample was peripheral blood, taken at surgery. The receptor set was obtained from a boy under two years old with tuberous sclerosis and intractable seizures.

This CDR3 is CASSLAWDPREETQYF. CDR3 coding DNA: TGTGCCAGCAGCTTAGCGTGGGACCCAAGGGAAGAGACCCAGTACTTC. This chain connects TRBV11-1 to TRBJ2-5; either TRBD1 or TRBD2 may fit D (5 bases each). V was shortened by 0 bases and J by 3 bases, with 14 bases between the two germline ends. Germline assignment: CDR1 SGHAT and CDR2 FQDESV (reference sequence). The CDR3 sequence is 16 residues long.

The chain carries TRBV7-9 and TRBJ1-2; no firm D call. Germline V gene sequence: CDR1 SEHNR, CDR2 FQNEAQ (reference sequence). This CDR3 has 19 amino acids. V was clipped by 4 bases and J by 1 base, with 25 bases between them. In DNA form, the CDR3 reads TGTGCCAGCAGCTCTACATCCCGGTTGACGGGTTATATTAACTATGGCTACACCTTC. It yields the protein CASSSTSRLTGYINYGYTF.

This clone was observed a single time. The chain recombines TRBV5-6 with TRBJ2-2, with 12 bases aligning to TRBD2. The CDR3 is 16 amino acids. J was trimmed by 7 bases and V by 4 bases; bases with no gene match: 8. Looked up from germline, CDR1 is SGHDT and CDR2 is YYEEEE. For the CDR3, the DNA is TGTGCCAGCAGCGCATGGACTAGCGGGATGATCGGGGAGCTGTTTTTT. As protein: CASSAWTSGMIGELFF.

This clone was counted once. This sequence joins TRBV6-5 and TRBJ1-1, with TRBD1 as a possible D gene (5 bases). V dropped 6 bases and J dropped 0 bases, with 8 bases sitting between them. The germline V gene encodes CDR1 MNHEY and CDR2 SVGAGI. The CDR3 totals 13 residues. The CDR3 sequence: CASRQDVNTEAFF. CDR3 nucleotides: TGTGCCAGCAGACAGGACGTGAACACTGAAGCTTTCTTT.

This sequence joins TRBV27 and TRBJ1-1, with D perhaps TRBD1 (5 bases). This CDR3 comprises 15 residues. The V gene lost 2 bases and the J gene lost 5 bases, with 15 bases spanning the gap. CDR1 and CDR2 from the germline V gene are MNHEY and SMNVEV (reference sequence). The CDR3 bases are TGTGCCAGCAGTTTAGCCAGGGAAGGATGGACTGAAGCTTTCTTT. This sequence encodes CASSLAREGWTEAFF.

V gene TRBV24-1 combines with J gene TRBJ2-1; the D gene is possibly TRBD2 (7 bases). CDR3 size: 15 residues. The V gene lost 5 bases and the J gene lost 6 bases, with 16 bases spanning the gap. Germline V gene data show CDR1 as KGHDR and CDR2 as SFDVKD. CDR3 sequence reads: CATSGGAGVGNEQFF. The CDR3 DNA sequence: TGTGCCACCAGTGGGGGGGCGGGAGTCGGCAATGAGCAGTTCTTC.

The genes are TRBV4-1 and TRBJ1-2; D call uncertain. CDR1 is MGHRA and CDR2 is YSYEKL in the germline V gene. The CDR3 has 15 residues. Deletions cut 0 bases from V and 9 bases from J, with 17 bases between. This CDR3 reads CASSQDLGRARRYTF. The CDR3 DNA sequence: TGCGCCAGCAGCCAAGATTTGGGCAGAGCCCGCCGCTACACCTTC.

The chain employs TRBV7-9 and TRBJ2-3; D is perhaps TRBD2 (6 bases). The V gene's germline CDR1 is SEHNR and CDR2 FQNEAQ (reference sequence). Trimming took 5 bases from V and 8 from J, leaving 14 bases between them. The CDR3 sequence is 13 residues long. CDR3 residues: CASSQPGESTQYF. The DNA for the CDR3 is TGTGCCAGCAGCCAACCGGGGGAGAGTACGCAGTATTTT.

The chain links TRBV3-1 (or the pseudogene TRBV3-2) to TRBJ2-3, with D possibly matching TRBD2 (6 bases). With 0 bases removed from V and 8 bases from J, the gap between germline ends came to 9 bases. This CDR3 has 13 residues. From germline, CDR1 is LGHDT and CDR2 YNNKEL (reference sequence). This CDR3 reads CASSQDGGGTQYF. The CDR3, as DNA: TGTGCCAGCAGCCAAGATGGGGGAGGTACGCAGTATTTT.

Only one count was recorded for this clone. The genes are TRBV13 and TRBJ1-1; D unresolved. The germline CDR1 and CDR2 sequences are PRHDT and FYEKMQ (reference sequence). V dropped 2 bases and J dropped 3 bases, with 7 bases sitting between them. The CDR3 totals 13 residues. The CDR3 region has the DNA TGTGCCAGCAGCTTAACCATCCACACTGAAGCTTTCTTT. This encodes CASSLTIHTEAFF.

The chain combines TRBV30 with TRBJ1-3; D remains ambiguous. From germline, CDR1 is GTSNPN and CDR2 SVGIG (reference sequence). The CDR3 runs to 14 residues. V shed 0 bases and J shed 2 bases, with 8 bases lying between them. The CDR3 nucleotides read TGTGCCTGGAGTGTCTTAGATGCTGGAAACACCATATATTTT. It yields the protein CAWSVLDAGNTIYF.

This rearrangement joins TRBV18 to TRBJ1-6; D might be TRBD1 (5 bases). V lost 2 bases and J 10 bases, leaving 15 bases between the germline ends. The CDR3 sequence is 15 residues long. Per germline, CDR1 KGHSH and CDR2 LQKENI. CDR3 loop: CASSPGRATESPLHF. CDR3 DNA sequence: TGTGCCAGCTCACCAGGCAGGGCTACCGAGTCACCCCTCCACTTT.

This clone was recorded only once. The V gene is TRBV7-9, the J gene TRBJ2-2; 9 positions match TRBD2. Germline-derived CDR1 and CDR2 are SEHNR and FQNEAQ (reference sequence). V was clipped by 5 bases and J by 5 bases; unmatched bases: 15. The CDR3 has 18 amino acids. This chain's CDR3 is CASSLVLSSGSWTGELFF. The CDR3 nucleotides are TGTGCCAGCAGCCTAGTTTTGAGTAGCGGGAGTTGGACCGGGGAGCTGTTTTTT. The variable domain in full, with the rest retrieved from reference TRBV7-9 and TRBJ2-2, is DTGVSQNPRHKITKRGQNVTFRCDPISEHNRLYWYRQTLGQGPEFLTYFQNEAQLEKSRLLSDRFSAERPKGSFSTLEIQRTEQGDSAMYLCASSLVLSSGSWTGELFFGEGSRLTVL.

CDR3 protein: CASSPQGDGPRGELFF. The DNA of the CDR3 is TGTGCCAGTAGTCCGCAGGGGGACGGACCCAGGGGGGAGCTGTTTTTT. V and J are TRBV19 and TRBJ2-2, with 7 nucleotides matching TRBD1. The J segment lost 8 bases and the V segment lost 5 bases, leaving 14 bases of the junction unmatched. Germline V lookup: CDR1 LNHDA, CDR2 SQIVND (reference sequence). The CDR3 totals 16 residues.

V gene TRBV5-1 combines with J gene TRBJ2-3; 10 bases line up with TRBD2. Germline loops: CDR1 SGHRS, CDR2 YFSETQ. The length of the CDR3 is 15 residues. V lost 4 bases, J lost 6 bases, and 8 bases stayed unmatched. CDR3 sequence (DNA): TGCGCCAGCAGCCTTTCGGGACTAGCGCGGGATACGCAGTATTTT. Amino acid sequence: CASSLSGLARDTQYF.

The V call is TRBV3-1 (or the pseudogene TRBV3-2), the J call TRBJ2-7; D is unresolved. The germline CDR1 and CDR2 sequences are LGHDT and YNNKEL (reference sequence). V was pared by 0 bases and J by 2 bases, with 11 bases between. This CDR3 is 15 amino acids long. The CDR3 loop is CASSQEGSVTYEQYF. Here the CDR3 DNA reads TGTGCCAGCAGCCAAGAAGGGTCAGTCACCTACGAGCAGTACTTC.

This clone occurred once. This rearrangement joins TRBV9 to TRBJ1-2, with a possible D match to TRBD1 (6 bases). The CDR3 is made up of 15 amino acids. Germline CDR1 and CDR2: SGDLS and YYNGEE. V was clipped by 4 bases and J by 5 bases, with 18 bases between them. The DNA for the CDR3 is TGTGCCAGCAGCCCCTCCCCGGGACAACTTTATGGCTACACCTTC. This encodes CASSPSPGQLYGYTF. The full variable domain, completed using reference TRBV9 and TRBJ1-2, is DSGVTQTPKHLITATGQRVTLRCSPRSGDLSVYWYQQSLDQGLQFLIQYYNGEERAKGNILERFSAQQFPDLHSELNLSSLELGDSALYFCASSPSPGQLYGYTFGSGTRLTVV.